This TCR beta chain was found in a study of Ad26.COV2.S vaccination and SARS-CoV-2 variants. Study-level findings and limits: TCR breadth and depth estimates may have understated total T cell responses. Participants given vaccine showed non-spike TCR breadth similar to that of placebo recipients.

CDR1 and CDR2 (germline): PRHDT, FYEKMQ (reference sequence). The CDR3 loop spans 16 amino acids. With 7 bases clipped from V and 4 bases from J, the junction kept 7 bases outside the gene matches. The table came from immunoSEQ multiplex PCR; TCRdb's copy has only in-frame clones and leaves some out. Altogether 400,000 to 500,000 clones are present, 70% to 90% being singletons, with the ten largest covering less than 4%. Sample treatment: some 20 received Ad26.COV2.S at low or high dose, single or two shots; 5 received placebo; per-sample allocation not given. Following the first vaccine or placebo injection, samples were taken on day 63. The shot given was an Ad26 vector that makes Wuhan-strain SARS-CoV-2 spike. As concerns this clone: Its antigen is currently unknown.

The sequence was collected from a person aged 18 to 65 who received the Ad26.COV2.S COVID-19 vaccine or a placebo. The specimen was peripheral blood, collected in a trial of Ad26.COV2.S vaccine versus placebo. The chain carries TRBV13 and TRBJ2-6, with 10 nucleotides matching TRBD1. The CDR3 protein is CASTRDRGSGANVLTF. The CDR3 DNA follows: TGTGCCAGCACCCGGGACAGGGGATCCGGGGCCAACGTCCTGACTTTC.